These T cell receptor beta chains were read from a single sample in a study of T cell responses to AZD1222 COVID-19 vaccine. Clones were read by immunoSEQ multiplex PCR, and TCRdb kept only the in-frame ones, dropping some. Found here are some 140,000 clones, about 94% of them singletons; the top ten hold roughly 1%. The source material was peripheral blood, sampled on day 0 of AZD1222 vaccination. These receptors were obtained from an adult in good health. CDR3s include the opening cysteine and the closing phenylalanine or tryptophan. The D gene is left open where the match is weak. Size tells how often a clone was seen (once, few, many) or the class of an expanded clone, and some rows leave it out.

len: 13; abundance: few; v_gene: TRBV29-1; j_gene: TRBJ1-4; d_gene: TRBD1; CDR3aa: CSRPQGDSEKLFF; CDR3nt: TGCAGCCGCCCACAGGGGGATTCTGAAAAACTGTTTTTT
len: 15; abundance: NA; v_gene: TRBV27; j_gene: TRBJ1-5; d_gene: TRBD1; CDR3aa: CASSSGTGAEQPQHF; CDR3nt: TGTGCCAGCAGTTCTGGGACAGGGGCAGAACAGCCCCAGCATTTT
len: 17; abundance: NA; v_gene: TRBV11-2; j_gene: TRBJ2-5; d_gene: NA; CDR3aa: CASSLVPRNLGRETQYF; CDR3nt: TGTGCCAGCAGCTTAGTCCCTCGAAACTTAGGGAGGGAGACCCAGTACTTC
len: 15; abundance: NA; v_gene: TRBV4-1; j_gene: TRBJ1-3; d_gene: NA; CDR3aa: CASSHQHTSGNTIYF; CDR3nt: TGCGCCAGCAGCCACCAACACACCTCTGGAAACACCATATATTTT
len: 13; abundance: NA; v_gene: TRBV19; j_gene: TRBJ2-5; d_gene: NA; CDR3aa: CASRGLTLGTQYF; CDR3nt: TGTGCCAGTAGGGGACTCACCCTAGGGACCCAGTACTTC
len: 14; abundance: NA; v_gene: TRBV27; j_gene: TRBJ1-4; d_gene: TRBD1; CDR3aa: CASRHGQGREKLFF; CDR3nt: TGTGCCAGCAGACACGGACAGGGAAGGGAAAAACTGTTTTTT
len: 13; abundance: NA; v_gene: TRBV15; j_gene: TRBJ1-1; d_gene: TRBD1; CDR3aa: CATSRDQGEEAFF; CDR3nt: TGTGCCACCAGCAGAGATCAGGGGGAGGAAGCTTTCTTT
len: 16; abundance: NA; v_gene: TRBV7-2; j_gene: TRBJ1-2; d_gene: TRBD1; CDR3aa: CASSLGQGSRSYGYTF; CDR3nt: TGTGCCAGCAGCCTCGGACAGGGGTCAAGGAGCTATGGCTACACCTTC
len: 12; abundance: once; v_gene: TRBV6-5; j_gene: TRBJ1-2; d_gene: NA; CDR3aa: CASSQGNYGYTF; CDR3nt: TGTGCCAGCAGTCAGGGGAACTATGGCTACACCTTC
len: 13; abundance: NA; v_gene: TRBV19; j_gene: TRBJ1-3; d_gene: NA; CDR3aa: CASIRTRGNTIYF; CDR3nt: TGTGCCAGCATTCGGACGCGTGGAAACACCATATATTTT
len: 15; abundance: NA; v_gene: TRBV6-5; j_gene: TRBJ1-2; d_gene: NA; CDR3aa: CASTIDSFPNYGYTF; CDR3nt: TGTGCCAGCACCATAGACTCCTTCCCTAACTATGGCTACACCTTC
len: 12; abundance: NA; v_gene: TRBV18; j_gene: TRBJ1-2; d_gene: NA; CDR3aa: CASSPGGSGYTF; CDR3nt: TGTGCCAGCTCACCAGGGGGCAGTGGCTACACCTTC
len: 14; abundance: NA; v_gene: TRBV5-5; j_gene: TRBJ1-1; d_gene: NA; CDR3aa: CASSLDLEYTEAFF; CDR3nt: TGTGCCAGCAGCTTGGATCTTGAGTACACTGAAGCTTTCTTT
len: 14; abundance: NA; v_gene: TRBV4-1; j_gene: TRBJ2-7; d_gene: TRBD1; CDR3aa: CASSQRQGTMEQYF; CDR3nt: TGCGCCAGCAGCCAGAGACAGGGCACCATGGAGCAGTACTTC
len: 13; abundance: NA; v_gene: TRBV6-6; j_gene: TRBJ1-1; d_gene: NA; CDR3aa: CASSYTRDTEAFF; CDR3nt: TGTGCCAGCAGTTACACCAGGGATACTGAAGCTTTCTTT
len: 17; abundance: NA; v_gene: TRBV4-1; j_gene: TRBJ1-1; d_gene: TRBD1; CDR3aa: CASSQLQGRFGRTEAFF; CDR3nt: TGCGCCAGCAGCCAATTACAGGGGAGGTTTGGGAGAACTGAAGCTTTCTTT
len: 17; abundance: few; v_gene: TRBV19; j_gene: TRBJ1-5; d_gene: NA; CDR3aa: CASSAPPGLGSNQPQHF; CDR3nt: TGTGCCAGTAGTGCCCCCCCCGGGCTTGGGAGCAATCAGCCCCAGCATTTT
len: 15; abundance: few; v_gene: TRBV5-1; j_gene: TRBJ2-2; d_gene: NA; CDR3aa: CASSPPGQGTGELFF; CDR3nt: TGCGCCAGCAGCCCGCCGGGACAAGGAACCGGGGAGCTGTTTTTT
len: 13; abundance: NA; v_gene: TRBV7-9; j_gene: TRBJ1-1; d_gene: NA; CDR3aa: CASSLQGDTEAFF; CDR3nt: TGTGCCAGCAGCCTACAGGGAGACACTGAAGCTTTCTTT
len: 17; abundance: NA; v_gene: TRBV11-2; j_gene: TRBJ1-3; d_gene: NA; CDR3aa: CASSLDMGRGRGNTIYF; CDR3nt: TGTGCCAGCAGCTTAGATATGGGCCGGGGACGGGGAAACACCATATATTTT
len: 14; abundance: NA; v_gene: TRBV25-1; j_gene: TRBJ1-2; d_gene: TRBD1; CDR3aa: CASSEWDSNYGYTF; CDR3nt: TGTGCCAGCAGTGAATGGGACAGCAACTATGGCTACACCTTC
len: 14; abundance: NA; v_gene: TRBV6-5; j_gene: TRBJ1-4; d_gene: NA; CDR3aa: CASSYLVDGEKLFF; CDR3nt: TGTGCCAGCAGTTACTTGGTGGATGGGGAAAAACTGTTTTTT
len: 18; abundance: NA; v_gene: TRBV29-1; j_gene: TRBJ1-6; d_gene: TRBD1; CDR3aa: CSVEKNLDRTGVNSPLHF; CDR3nt: TGCAGCGTTGAAAAAAACTTAGACCGGACAGGGGTTAATTCACCCCTCCACTTT
len: 16; abundance: NA; v_gene: TRBV5-1; j_gene: TRBJ2-4; d_gene: NA; CDR3aa: CASSFSGTAGTDIQYF; CDR3nt: TGCGCCAGCAGCTTTTCCGGGACCGCGGGGACTGACATTCAGTACTTC
len: 16; abundance: NA; v_gene: TRBV30; j_gene: TRBJ1-2; d_gene: NA; CDR3aa: CAWSESRGPSNYGYTF; CDR3nt: TGTGCCTGGAGTGAGTCCAGGGGACCCTCTAACTATGGCTACACCTTC
len: 14; abundance: NA; v_gene: TRBV11-2; j_gene: TRBJ1-1; d_gene: NA; CDR3aa: CASSLASGYTEAFF; CDR3nt: TGTGCCAGCAGCTTAGCTTCGGGATACACTGAAGCTTTCTTT
len: 13; abundance: NA; v_gene: TRBV2; j_gene: TRBJ1-4; d_gene: TRBD1; CDR3aa: CASSPGQGVKLFF; CDR3nt: TGTGCCAGCAGTCCGGGACAGGGGGTAAAACTGTTTTTT
len: 14; abundance: once; v_gene: TRBV18; j_gene: TRBJ1-2; d_gene: NA; CDR3aa: CASSPTGSLYGYTF; CDR3nt: TGTGCCAGCTCCCCGACCGGGAGTCTCTATGGCTACACCTTC
len: 12; abundance: NA; v_gene: TRBV7-8; j_gene: TRBJ1-5; d_gene: NA; CDR3aa: CASSSARQPQHF; CDR3nt: TGTGCCAGCAGCTCCGCCCGTCAGCCCCAGCATTTT
len: 16; abundance: NA; v_gene: TRBV2; j_gene: TRBJ2-2; d_gene: NA; CDR3aa: CASSDLSGRASGELFF; CDR3nt: TGTGCCAGCAGTGACCTCTCTGGCAGGGCCAGCGGGGAGCTGTTTTTT
len: 15; abundance: NA; v_gene: TRBV9; j_gene: TRBJ2-3; d_gene: NA; CDR3aa: CASSTRLVETDTQYF; CDR3nt: TGTGCCAGCAGCACCCGACTAGTGGAGACAGATACGCAGTATTTT